These 32 T cell receptor beta chains came from one sample sequenced in a study of blood T cell repertoires in COVID-19 (dated by TCRdb to between 2020 and 2021). Libraries were constructed by the immunoSEQ multiplex PCR assay. The table comes from immuneACCESS by way of TCRdb, which keeps in-frame sequences with V and J called. Part of the clones is missing from these tables; in studies checked, under half for an unresolved V gene and the rest for unknown reasons. In this sample the table shows approximately 230,000 clones, roughly 84% of which occur a single time. The top ten constitute about 4% of the sample. The sample comprised peripheral blood. The receptors originated from a woman in her thirties or forties with active or convalescent COVID-19.

V gene TRBV29-1 combines with J gene TRBJ1-1; 9 bases are shared with TRBD1. With 5 bases clipped from V and 1 base from J, the junction kept 8 bases outside the gene matches. This CDR3 has 15 residues. Germline V gene data show CDR1 as SQVTM and CDR2 as ANQGSEA. CDR3: CSVRRDRDPNTEAFF. For the CDR3, the DNA is TGCAGCGTTCGTCGGGACAGGGACCCGAACACTGAAGCTTTCTTT. The complete variable domain, with remaining parts taken from reference TRBV29-1 and TRBJ1-1, reads SAVISQKPSRDICQRGTSLTIQCQVDSQVTMMFWYRQQPGQSLTLIATANQGSEATYESGFVIDKFPISRPNLTFSTLTVSNMSPEDSSIYLCSVRRDRDPNTEAFFGQGTRLTVV.

The J gene is TRBJ1-5, the V gene TRBV15, with 8 positions matching TRBD1. Germline V gives CDR1 LNHNV, CDR2 YYDKDF (reference sequence). This CDR3 is built from 15 residues. The J segment lost 7 bases and the V segment lost 4 bases, leaving 9 bases of the junction unmatched. CDR3 DNA sequence: TGTGCCACCAGCACCCGAAACAGGGGGGAACAGCCCCAGCATTTT. This sequence encodes CATSTRNRGEQPQHF.

The genes are TRBV11-2 and TRBJ1-3; no firm D call. Trimming shortened V by 5 bases and J by 0 bases, and 14 bases separated the two germline ends. The CDR3 spans 16 residues. Germline values: CDR1 SGHAT, CDR2 FQNNGV. CDR3 sequence (DNA): TGTGCCAGCAGCCCCATCGGAGTCCTCTCTGGAAACACCATATATTTT. Translation: CASSPIGVLSGNTIYF.

The chain combines TRBV2 with TRBJ1-5, with D maybe TRBD1 (5 bases). CDR1 is SNHLY and CDR2 is FYNNEI in the germline V gene. Trimming cost V 8 bases and J 7 bases, with 12 bases left between them. The CDR3 has 12 residues. In DNA form, the CDR3 reads TGTGCCAGCCGGGGGGAGTCACAGCCCCAGCATTTT. This translates into CASRGESQPQHF.

The chain employs TRBV5-1 and TRBJ1-2, with D unresolved. This CDR3 comprises 15 residues. CDR1 is SGHRS, CDR2 YFSETQ, per germline. Trimming removed 0 bases at V and 8 bases at J, with 17 bases between. The CDR3 here is CASSLGEGGVIGYTF. The DNA of the CDR3 is TGCGCCAGCAGCTTGGGGGAGGGAGGAGTAATCGGCTACACCTTC.

The chain combines TRBV30 with TRBJ2-6; D might be TRBD2 (6 bases). V was cut by 5 bases and J by 2 bases, with 10 bases left in between. Germline loops: CDR1 GTSNPN, CDR2 SVGIG (reference sequence). The CDR3 runs to 14 residues. CDR3 coding DNA: TGTGCCTGGGGGAGGAGGGCTGGGGCCAACGTCCTGACTTTC. Translation: CAWGRRAGANVLTF.

This clone was observed a handful of times. The V and J genes are TRBV18 and TRBJ1-5; 7 nucleotides align to TRBD1. Germline-derived CDR1 and CDR2 are KGHSH and LQKENI. The V and J ends lost 6 bases and 2 bases, in that order; junction bases with no gene match: 10. CDR3 length equals 16 residues. The CDR3 is CASSLDRTGGNQPQHF. In nucleotides, the CDR3 is TGTGCCAGCTCCTTGGACAGGACGGGAGGCAATCAGCCCCAGCATTTT.

V usage is TRBV15 and J usage is TRBJ2-7, with 7 bases aligning to TRBD1. CDR3 length: 14 residues. Per the germline V gene, CDR1 is LNHNV and CDR2 is YYDKDF (reference sequence). Losses at the gene ends were 4 bases for V and 7 bases for J; bases not matched to a gene: 10. As DNA, the CDR3 is TGTGCCACCAGCATGGGCAGGGGGATGGTTGAGCAGTACTTC. Its translation is CATSMGRGMVEQYF.

This rearrangement joins TRBV9 to TRBJ2-7; D not resolved. V lost 2 bases and J 0 bases, leaving 9 bases between the germline ends. Per the germline V gene, CDR1 is SGDLS and CDR2 is YYNGEE. The CDR3 has 14 residues. The CDR3: CASSVGWSSYEQYF. CDR3 DNA sequence: TGTGCCAGCAGCGTCGGCTGGAGCTCCTACGAGCAGTACTTC.

The chain couples TRBV30 to TRBJ1-2; 8 bases match TRBD1. CDR1 is GTSNPN and CDR2 is SVGIG in the germline V gene (reference sequence). The CDR3 covers 11 residues. The ends lost 5 bases at V and 8 bases at J; junction bases unmatched: 4. The CDR3 reads CAWWDRYGYTF. CDR3 sequence (DNA): TGTGCCTGGTGGGACAGGTACGGCTACACCTTC.

The chain uses TRBV18 and TRBJ2-1, with D perhaps TRBD2 (6 bases). The CDR3 is made up of 19 amino acids. The V gene's germline CDR1 is KGHSH and CDR2 LQKENI. V was shortened by 1 base and J by 14 bases, with 33 bases between the two germline ends. The CDR3 reads CASSPLRPVPQHTGTPKFF. The CDR3 DNA reads TGTGCCAGCTCACCACTGAGGCCTGTCCCGCAACATACTGGGACTCCAAAGTTCTTC.

The chain uses TRBV3-1 (or the pseudogene TRBV3-2) and TRBJ1-5; D is uncertain. In germline, CDR1 is LGHDT, CDR2 YNNKEL (reference sequence). The CDR3 runs to 14 residues. Trimming left V 3 bases short and J 1 base short, with 7 bases between. In DNA, the CDR3 is TGTGCCAGCAGCCACGTGGCAAGCAATCAGCCCCAGCATTTT. This encodes CASSHVASNQPQHF.

The chain recombines TRBV5-4 with TRBJ1-4; the match to TRBD1 covers 7 bases. CDR3 length: 16 residues. Losses at the gene ends were 4 bases for V and 0 bases for J; bases not matched to a gene: 6. The germline V gene encodes CDR1 SGHNT and CDR2 YYREEE (reference sequence). CDR3 amino acids: CASSKQGTATNEKLFF. In nucleotides, the CDR3 is TGTGCCAGCAGCAAACAGGGGACCGCAACTAATGAAAAACTGTTTTTT.

The V gene is TRBV7-3, the J gene TRBJ2-7, with 11 bases lining up with TRBD1. The CDR3 contains 14 residues. CDR1 is SGHTA and CDR2 is FQGTGA in the germline V gene. After removal of 8 bases from V and 7 bases from J, the junction contained 10 bases not matched to a gene. The CDR3 sequence is CASSPGTGGREQYF. The CDR3 DNA is TGTGCCAGCTCCCCCGGGACAGGGGGACGGGAGCAGTACTTC.

This chain uses TRBV7-8 with TRBJ2-1; D uncertain. This CDR3 is 15 amino acids long. The germline V gene has CDR1 SGHVS and CDR2 FQNEAQ. V dropped 8 bases and J dropped 0 bases, with 14 bases sitting between them. CDR3 coding DNA: TGTGCCAGCTCCCGAATAGAGAGCTCCTACAATGAGCAGTTCTTC. This codes for CASSRIESSYNEQFF.

The V and J genes are TRBV7-2 and TRBJ2-1; D gene unclear. This CDR3 contains 11 residues. CDR1 is SGHTA, CDR2 FQGNSA, per germline. Trimming left V 5 bases short and J 4 bases short, with 3 bases between. The CDR3 here is CASSPYNEQFF. The CDR3, as DNA: TGTGCCAGCAGCCCGTACAATGAGCAGTTCTTC.

This chain joins TRBV5-6 and TRBJ1-5; D gene unclear. The CDR3 consists of 15 residues. V dropped 1 base and J dropped 4 bases, with 12 bases sitting between them. Germline loops: CDR1 SGHDT, CDR2 YYEEEE. CDR3 region: CASSLKRTANQPQHF. Written as DNA, the CDR3 is TGTGCCAGCAGCTTGAAGAGGACTGCTAATCAGCCCCAGCATTTT.

This clone was recorded a few times. V is TRBV5-1 and J is TRBJ1-1; TRBD1 agrees at 11 bases. CDR1 SGHRS and CDR2 YFSETQ come from the germline V gene. Unmatched junction bases numbered 13, after V lost 4 bases and J lost 11 bases. The CDR3 spans 15 residues. The CDR3 reads CASSPGTGGSLTAFF. For the CDR3, the DNA is TGCGCCAGCAGCCCTGGGACAGGGGGATCTCTTACGGCTTTCTTT.

V usage is TRBV5-6 and J usage is TRBJ2-1, with a weak D call TRBD1 (5 bases). Germline CDR1 is SGHDT and CDR2 is YYEEEE. The CDR3 has 14 residues. V lost 2 bases, J lost 5 bases, and 11 bases lay in between. CDR3 nucleotides: TGTGCCAGCAGCTTAGGGCAGGGAAACAATGAGCAGTTCTTC. It translates to CASSLGQGNNEQFF.

V is TRBV6-1 and J is TRBJ2-3; unclear D gene. Deletions cut 3 bases from V and 4 bases from J, with 5 bases between. The CDR3 covers 12 residues. Germline V gene sequence: CDR1 MNHNS, CDR2 SASEGT. CDR3 nucleotide sequence: TGTGCCAGCAGTGATCGTCCAGATACGCAGTATTTT. Protein sequence: CASSDRPDTQYF.

This clone has only a few counts. This sequence joins TRBV15 and TRBJ1-4, with TRBD1 as a possible D gene (5 bases). The CDR3 has 15 residues. Germline-derived CDR1 and CDR2 are LNHNV and YYDKDF (reference sequence). Trimming pared 0 bases from V and 7 bases from J, leaving 12 bases between. CDR3 nucleotides: TGTGCCACCAGCAGAGAAGGGGCGGAGAGTGAAAAACTGTTTTTT. Protein sequence: CATSREGAESEKLFF. Based on the CDR3 plus reference TRBV15 and TRBJ1-4, the full variable domain is DAMVIQNPRYQVTQFGKPVTLSCSQTLNHNVMYWYQQKSSQAPKLLFHYYDKDFNNEADTPDNFQSRRPNTSFCFLDIRSPGLGDTAMYLCATSREGAESEKLFFGSGTQLSVL.

CDR3 sequence reads: CASSRGQLDTIYF. The DNA of the CDR3 is TGTGCCAGCAGCCGGGGACAGTTGGACACCATATATTTT. The chain carries TRBV12-3 or TRBV12-4 and TRBJ1-3, with 7 bases that match TRBD1. The CDR3 is 13 residues long. V trimming: 6 bases; J trimming: 8 bases; junction bases outside the gene matches: 7.

This rearrangement joins TRBV3-1 (or the pseudogene TRBV3-2) to TRBJ1-5; D is unclear. Germline V CDR1 and CDR2: LGHDT, YNNKEL (reference sequence). The CDR3 totals 13 residues. Trimming cost V 0 bases and J 9 bases, with 9 bases left between them. In DNA form, the CDR3 reads TGTGCCAGCAGCCAAGAGAGGGTAAGGCCCCAGCATTTT. It encodes CASSQERVRPQHF.

The CDR3 region is CASSPWQGSSYNEQFF. CDR3 sequence (DNA): TGTGCCAGCAGTCCGTGGCAGGGGTCATCCTACAATGAGCAGTTCTTC. This sequence joins TRBV2 and TRBJ2-1; tentative D call: TRBD1 (6 bases). The CDR3 consists of 16 residues. Germline loops: CDR1 SNHLY, CDR2 FYNNEI. V was shortened by 5 bases and J by 1 base, with 15 bases between the two germline ends. The whole variable domain, filled in from reference TRBV2 and TRBJ2-1, reads EPEVTQTPSHQVTQMGQEVILRCVPISNHLYFYWYRQILGQKVEFLVSFYNNEISEKSEIFDDQFSVERPDGSNFTLKIRSTKLEDSAMYFCASSPWQGSSYNEQFFGPGTRLTVL.

The CDR3 protein is CASSSRDRGFGYTF. The CDR3 DNA sequence: TGTGCCAGCAGCAGCCGGGACAGGGGGTTTGGCTACACCTTC. V gene TRBV14 combines with J gene TRBJ1-2, with TRBD1 identical over 11 bases. The CDR3 contains 14 residues. The germline V gene encodes CDR1 SGHDN and CDR2 FVKESK. J lost 7 bases, V lost 5 bases, and 6 bases had no gene match.

CDR3 nucleotide sequence: TGTGCCAGCAGCTTACCGGGACAGATTAATTCACCCCTCCACTTT. This codes for CASSLPGQINSPLHF. V is TRBV5-6 and J is TRBJ1-6; 7 bases match TRBD1. Germline CDR1 SGHDT, CDR2 YYEEEE. The CDR3 covers 15 residues. V was pared by 2 bases and J by 6 bases, with 5 bases of the junction left unmatched.

V is TRBV7-9 and J is TRBJ2-5; no clear D. Germline lookup yields CDR1 SEHNR and CDR2 FQNEAQ (reference sequence). This CDR3 has 12 amino acids. V lost 5 bases to trimming and J lost 5 bases, with 9 bases between them. The CDR3: CASSPVQETQYF. DNA for the CDR3: TGTGCCAGCAGCCCCGTCCAGGAGACCCAGTACTTC.

The chain is built from TRBV19 and TRBJ1-1; 8 positions agree with TRBD1. The ends lost 5 bases at V and 5 bases at J; junction bases unmatched: 4. This CDR3 spans 13 amino acids. CDR1 and CDR2 (germline): LNHDA, SQIVND (reference sequence). The CDR3 DNA follows: TGTGCCAGTAGTCTACAGGGGGAAACTGAAGCTTTCTTT. The encoded protein is CASSLQGETEAFF.

The chain recombines TRBV28 with TRBJ1-1; D remains unclear. The germline gives CDR1 MDHEN, CDR2 SYDVKM. There are 14 residues in the CDR3. The ends were cut back, 3 bases at V and 4 bases at J, with 12 bases in the middle. The CDR3 region has the DNA TGTGCCAGCAGTTTCTCCTTCCGGTTCACTGAAGCTTTCTTT. It specifies CASSFSFRFTEAFF.

The gene calls are TRBV19 and TRBJ1-5, with a weak D call TRBD1 (5 bases). CDR1 and CDR2 from the germline V gene are LNHDA and SQIVND (reference sequence). This CDR3 is built from 15 residues. The V and J ends lost 1 base and 4 bases respectively, with 11 bases between them. The CDR3 nucleotides read TGTGCCAGTAGTATAGGGCAGGGAGGTAATCAGCCCCAGCATTTT. Translated: CASSIGQGGNQPQHF.

The gene calls are TRBV30 and TRBJ1-4; 7 bases align to TRBD1. The CDR3 loop spans 14 amino acids. With 1 base clipped from V and 5 bases from J, the junction kept 4 bases outside the gene matches. Germline assignment: CDR1 GTSNPN and CDR2 SVGIG (reference sequence). The CDR3 DNA reads TGTGCCTGGAGTGGACAGGGCACAAATGAAAAACTGTTTTTT. Translated: CAWSGQGTNEKLFF.

The chain has TRBV29-1 and TRBJ1-6, with D tentatively TRBD1 (6 bases). Per germline, CDR1 SQVTM and CDR2 ANQGSEA. The CDR3 sequence is 14 residues long. With 7 bases removed from V and 6 bases from J, the gap between germline ends came to 16 bases. This CDR3 reads CSATVQGVNSPLHF. In nucleotides, the CDR3 is TGCAGCGCAACCGTACAGGGCGTTAATTCACCCCTCCACTTT.